This is a list of T cell receptor beta chains from one sample in a study of T cell repertoires in cytomegalovirus infection. TCRdb re-analysed the reads in MiXCR, keeping a single row per CDR3 protein. The repertoire includes around 300,000 distinct CDR3 sequences, about 25% of them detected once, and about an eighth sits in the top ten. Their target antigens are unknown. Sequenced material: cultured PBMCs, taken from culture after CMV antigen stimulation. The receptors here all came from a human donor in good health (CMV status not recorded). Some clones in this sample may be carry-over from other donors' samples. CDR3s include the opening cysteine and the closing phenylalanine or tryptophan. A D gene is named only where the DNA matches it firmly. Size is omitted from some rows. Given values are once, few, many or a class for expanded clones.

TGTGCCAACTCAGGGGAACTCACCGGGGAGCTGTTTTTT,CANSGELTGELFF,few,TRBJ2-2,TRBV10-3,-
TGTGCCAGTAGTTCCACTACTAGCGGGAGACGAGAGACCCAGTACTTC,CASSSTTSGRRETQYF,-,TRBJ2-5,TRBV19,TRBD2
TGTGCCATCAGGGGACAGGGGGATTTGAATGAGCAGTTCTTC,CAIRGQGDLNEQFF,few,TRBJ2-1,TRBV10-3,TRBD1
TGTGCCAGCAGCCGAGGTGACAATAATGAAAAACTGTTTTTT,CASSRGDNNEKLFF,-,TRBJ1-4,TRBV28,-
TGTGCCAGCAGCTTAAAAAGGGGGGGTCCCCAAGAGACCCAGTACTTC,CASSLKRGGPQETQYF,-,TRBJ2-5,TRBV7-8,-
TGTGCCAGCAGCCAGGACAGGGGGGCCTACAATGAGCAGTTCTTC,CASSQDRGAYNEQFF,few,TRBJ2-1,TRBV7-2,TRBD1
TGTGCCAGCCTTCTAGCGGGAGCTCCTACAGATACGCAGTATTTT,CASLLAGAPTDTQYF,few,TRBJ2-3,TRBV5-4,TRBD2
TGCAGCGTTGTTGCGGTGGAGACCCAGTACTTC,CSVVAVETQYF,few,TRBJ2-5,TRBV29-1,-
TGTGCCAGCAGCTCAAACAGGGGTGGCCACAATGAGCAGTTCTTC,CASSSNRGGHNEQFF,-,TRBJ2-1,TRBV11-2,TRBD1
TGTGCCAGCAGCTTAGTGGGAGCGTCGGTCGAGACCCAGTACTTC,CASSLVGASVETQYF,few,TRBJ2-5,TRBV7-2,-
TGTGCCAGCAGCCAAGTTGACTCCGGGGAGCTGTTTTTT,CASSQVDSGELFF,-,TRBJ2-2,TRBV14,-
TGTGCCAGCAGTTTAGTTGCAGTTAACTATGGCTACACCTTC,CASSLVAVNYGYTF,many,TRBJ1-2,TRBV12-3/TRBV12-4,-
TGTGCCAGCCCGACGGCCTGGACTAGCGGTACTTACAATGAGCAGTTCTTC,CASPTAWTSGTYNEQFF,few,TRBJ2-1,TRBV12-3/TRBV12-4,TRBD2
TGTGCCAGCAGCTTAGGATCAGGGAAAGACACCATATATTTT,CASSLGSGKDTIYF,many,TRBJ1-3,TRBV7-2,-
TGTGCCAGCAGCTTAGGTCGCGGCAGCGGGAGGGCCGCTAGCTACAATGAGCAGTTCTTC,CASSLGRGSGRAASYNEQFF,-,TRBJ2-1,TRBV7-8,TRBD2
TGTGCCAGCAGCTCGAGTGGGGCCAACGTCCTGACTTTC,CASSSSGANVLTF,many,TRBJ2-6,TRBV12-3/TRBV12-4,-
TGTGCCAGCAGTGAACAGGCTAGCGGGAGACACGAGCAGTACTTC,CASSEQASGRHEQYF,-,TRBJ2-7,TRBV6-1,TRBD2
TGTGCCAGCAGCTCTCAAGGGACTAGCGGGAGTCCGGGGAATGAGCAGTTCTTC,CASSSQGTSGSPGNEQFF,many,TRBJ2-1,TRBV7-9,TRBD2
TGCAGCGTTCGGTACGACATTCGGGGCTATGGCTACACCTTC,CSVRYDIRGYGYTF,-,TRBJ1-2,TRBV29-1,-
TGCGCCAGCAGCCAGCGGGCCGCGACACCCGGGGAGCTGTTTTTT,CASSQRAATPGELFF,few,TRBJ2-2,TRBV4-3,-